This T cell receptor (beta chain) was recorded in a study of blood T cell repertoires in COVID-19 (dated by TCRdb to the early 2020s). Study-level background: Samples from collaborators originated in the United States, Italy and Spain and spanned both the acute and convalescent phases of COVID-19. The prospective study material was composed of cDNA or gDNA derived from T cells, B-cell-depleted T cells, or PBMCs. Subjects who had been exposed to COVID-19, were actively infected with it, or had recovered from it provided the deeply sampled blood TCRbeta repertoires that made up the dataset. The repertoires were released in a freely available public database intended as a resource for research on the immune response to SARS-CoV-2. Samples came from the ongoing ImmuneRACE study (first 160 participants) plus 1,254 subjects from 6 global collaborators. Nearly every sample came with metadata listing a de-identified subject ID, COVID-19 status, age in years and sex. Where HLA class I and class II types were available, the types were taken from metadata supplied by the sample provider, not from assay-based typing.

Worth noting for this clone: Its antigen has not been determined. Nothing much larger sits one base from this clone, and base qualities are not available.

Participants in the prospective study were aged about 18 to 95 years, lived in 20 to 30 United States geographic areas, and enrolled through a virtual design. To assign participants to cohorts, the prospective study relied on clinical history that participants themselves reported in a screening survey and a study questionnaire. In the prospective study, whole blood, serum and a nasopharyngeal or oropharyngeal swab were collected from each participant by mobile phlebotomists. Prospective study participants could optionally give additional blood draws and questionnaires over an approximately two-month period. Prospective study blood samples were shipped either frozen or at room temperature before DNA extraction. The immunoSEQ Assay, a bias-controlled multiplex PCR, was used to amplify TCRbeta CDR3 regions from genomic DNA. In the original analysis: The number of nucleated cells in each sample was estimated by amplification of reference gene primers within the assay. To quantify the absolute abundance of each unique TCRbeta CDR3 rearrangement, sequence reads were collapsed and filtered. For each sample, productive Simpson clonality was calculated by taking the square root of Simpson's diversity index across productive rearrangements. In TCRdb, the immuneACCESS table is reduced to in-frame sequences with V and J assigned. These tables do not hold every clone; where another copy was compared, an unresolved V gene accounts for under half, and the others remain unexplained. The V and J calls and clone size were taken over from that table, and D and trimming were inferred from the DNA. This sample comprises about 400,000 clones, approximately 85% of them detected only once. The ten largest clones add up to approximately 2% of the sample.

Beyond this particular receptor, the publication reports: The amount of clinical and demographic metadata varied by source and participant and was provided uncurated.

V is pared back by 6 bases and J by 0 bases, with 9 bases lying between the germline termini. The CDR3 starts with the cysteine, ends with the phenylalanine, and has 14 residues. Only the CDR3 DNA is retained, 42 bases long and in frame from the first base. CDR1 and CDR2 (LNHDA, SQIVND) derive from the germline V gene (reference sequence). The chain is assembled from TRBV19 and TRBJ1-5, with the D segment identity uncertain. The specimen was PBMCs or T cells enriched from blood (not recorded which). This clonotype was obtained from a woman aged 40 to 49 with acute COVID-19. The DNA sequence is TGTGCCAGTAGGCTTCGGTATAGCAATCAGCCCCAGCATTTT. It translates to CASRLRYSNQPQHF.